Below are 29 T cell receptor beta chains sequenced from a single sample in a study of beta chain features in type 1 diabetes. The sequenced template was cDNA made from the entire isolated RNA. TCRdb keeps only in-frame clones here, not all; method: immunoSEQ multiplex PCR. The table includes about half a million clones, about 29% detected once. The sample taken for sequencing was naive CD4+ T cells from blood. The receptors were sampled from a man younger than 35 in good health.

Only a few counts were recorded for this clone. V and J are TRBV13 and TRBJ2-3, with unresolved D. The CDR3 has 16 residues. V was cut by 3 bases and J by 1 base, with 14 bases left in between. The germline CDR1 and CDR2 sequences are PRHDT and FYEKMQ (reference sequence). CDR3 sequence: CASSFFRLAGTDTQYF. In DNA form, the CDR3 reads TGTGCCAGCAGCTTCTTTAGGCTTGCTGGCACAGATACGCAGTATTTT.

This clone was recorded a few times. This chain links TRBV29-1 with TRBJ2-5; D is possibly TRBD1 or TRBD2 (5 bases each). CDR1 and CDR2 from the germline V gene are SQVTM and ANQGSEA. There are 12 residues in the CDR3. Trimming pared 6 bases from V and 10 bases from J, leaving 18 bases between. CDR3 DNA sequence: TGCAGCGTAGGCCCTAACGAGGGGCGCCAGTACTTC. Its translation: CSVGPNEGRQYF.

Remarks on this clone: Other nucleotide sequences from this sample produce the same CDR3. This chain links TRBV30 with TRBJ1-1; D not certain. Trimming stripped 1 base from V and 5 bases from J, with 5 bases between. Germline CDR1 and CDR2: GTSNPN and SVGIG (reference sequence). This CDR3 has 11 amino acids. The CDR3 bases are TGTGCCTGGAGTGCCCGGACTGAAGCTTTCTTT. Its protein is CAWSARTEAFF.

In its sample, this clone was seen a few times. This chain joins TRBV10-3 and TRBJ2-7; D not resolved. The germline V gene has CDR1 ENHRY and CDR2 SYGVKD. Trimming cost V 3 bases and J 0 bases, with 9 bases left between them. This CDR3 has 14 amino acids. The CDR3 region is CAISDARSSYEQYF. CDR3 DNA sequence: TGTGCCATCAGTGATGCTAGAAGCTCCTACGAGCAGTACTTC.

This clone appeared a few times. The CDR3 nucleotides read TGCAGCGTGGGAGACAGGGGGCTGACTGAAGCTTTCTTT. It translates to CSVGDRGLTEAFF. This chain uses TRBV29-1 with TRBJ1-1; 10 bases line up with TRBD1. Trimming cost V 6 bases and J 5 bases; bases outside gene matches: 6. The germline CDR1 and CDR2 sequences are SQVTM and ANQGSEA. CDR3 length: 13 residues. Combining the CDR3 with reference TRBV29-1 and TRBJ1-1 gives the whole variable domain SAVISQKPSRDICQRGTSLTIQCQVDSQVTMMFWYRQQPGQSLTLIATANQGSEATYESGFVIDKFPISRPNLTFSTLTVSNMSPEDSSIYLCSVGDRGLTEAFFGQGTRLTVV.

This chain joins TRBV12-5 and TRBJ2-3, with D possibly matching TRBD1 (7 bases). The CDR3 runs 14 residues. Germline assignment: CDR1 LGHNT and CDR2 FRNRAP. V dropped 4 bases and J dropped 8 bases, with 16 bases sitting between them. CDR3 sequence (DNA): TGTGCTAGTGGTTACGACAGGGAGGCGGTTACGCAGTATTTT. Amino acids: CASGYDREAVTQYF. Variable domain in full (rest from reference TRBV12-5 and TRBJ2-3): DARVTQTPRHKVTEMGQEVTMRCQPILGHNTVFWYRQTMMQGLELLAYFRNRAPLDDSGMPKDRFSAEMPDATLATLKIQPSEPRDSAVYFCASGYDREAVTQYFGPGTRLTVL.

The sample holds a few counts of this clone. The chain uses TRBV2 and TRBJ2-7; no firm D call. The CDR3 is 14 residues long. The V end was cut by 6 bases, the J end by 4 bases, with 16 bases between. Germline values: CDR1 SNHLY, CDR2 FYNNEI. The CDR3 reads CASRDSEYEYEQYF. CDR3 sequence (DNA): TGTGCCAGCAGAGACTCAGAGTACGAATACGAGCAGTACTTC. The whole variable domain, remainder taken from reference TRBV2 and TRBJ2-7, is EPEVTQTPSHQVTQMGQEVILRCVPISNHLYFYWYRQILGQKVEFLVSFYNNEISEKSEIFDDQFSVERPDGSNFTLKIRSTKLEDSAMYFCASRDSEYEYEQYFGPGTRLTVT.

This clone was picked up a small number of times. The chain carries TRBV20-1 and TRBJ2-7; D is ambiguous. The V end lost 6 bases, the J end lost 4 bases, and 7 bases lay between the germline ends. The CDR3 consists of 10 residues. From germline, CDR1 is DFQATT and CDR2 SNEGSKA (reference sequence). The CDR3 DNA reads TGCAGTGCATCAGATTACGAGCAGTACTTC. This sequence encodes CSASDYEQYF.

On this clone: The junction differs from germline at one of its ends, possibly a read error. This chain links TRBV29-1 with TRBJ2-7, with 9 positions matching TRBD2. This CDR3 is 12 amino acids long. CDR1 and CDR2 (germline): SQVTM, ANQGSEA. This CDR3 is CSGELAGYEQYF. The DNA for the CDR3 is TGCAGCGGTGAACTAGCGGGTTACGAGCAGTACTTC.

In this sample, this clone turned up a few times. The chain employs TRBV10-3 and TRBJ2-5; TRBD2 aligns across 10 bases. The CDR3 is made up of 16 amino acids. CDR1 and CDR2 (germline): ENHRY, SYGVKD. V dropped 3 bases and J dropped 5; count of bases not matched to a gene: 9. This CDR3 reads CAISEGHILAGETQYF. The CDR3 region has the DNA TGTGCCATCAGTGAAGGGCACATACTAGCGGGGGAGACCCAGTACTTC.

This clone has more than one count but fewer than ten. The chain employs TRBV28 and TRBJ2-1; D is unclear. From germline, CDR1 is MDHEN and CDR2 SYDVKM. The CDR3 has 14 residues. V lost 6 bases to trimming and J lost 5 bases, with 14 bases between them. This CDR3 reads CASSPHDAHNEQFF. CDR3 coding DNA: TGTGCCAGCAGCCCACATGACGCTCACAATGAGCAGTTCTTC.

The chain recombines TRBV7-6 with TRBJ2-5; 7 bases fit TRBD1. Looked up from germline, CDR1 is SGHVS and CDR2 is FNYEAQ. V lost 2 bases to trimming and J lost 5 bases; unmatched junction nucleotides: 14. This CDR3 region has 17 residues. The CDR3 DNA reads as TGTGCCAGCAGCTTAATCTCCGACAGGGTCCATATCGAGACCCAGTACTTC. Protein sequence: CASSLISDRVHIETQYF.

The V call is TRBV15, the J call TRBJ2-1; D tentatively reads TRBD1 or TRBD2 (6 bases each). The length of the CDR3 is 15 residues. Germline lookup yields CDR1 LNHNV and CDR2 YYDKDF (reference sequence). Trimming removed 3 bases at V and 8 bases at J, with 17 bases between. In DNA, the CDR3 is TGTGCCACCAGCAGGGACGGAGGGGGTTATTATGAGCAGTTCTTC. Encoded protein: CATSRDGGGYYEQFF.

The rearrangement links TRBV11-2 to TRBJ1-5; D is uncertain. The CDR3 runs 15 residues. V was clipped by 2 bases and J by 7 bases, with 15 bases between them. The germline CDR1 and CDR2 sequences are SGHAT and FQNNGV. Here the CDR3 reads CASSLMRLSEQPQHF. The CDR3 region has the DNA TGTGCCAGCAGCTTAATGCGGCTTTCGGAGCAGCCCCAGCATTTT.

CDR3 DNA sequence: TGTGCCAGCAGCTCATCCCCGGGACAGGGCTACAATGAGCAGTTCTTC. Protein: CASSSSPGQGYNEQFF. The V gene is TRBV7-6, the J gene TRBJ2-1; 9 bases align to TRBD1. The CDR3 is 16 residues long. With 4 bases clipped from V and 3 bases from J, the junction kept 7 bases outside the gene matches. CDR1 is SGHVS and CDR2 is FNYEAQ in the germline V gene.

This chain connects TRBV5-6 to TRBJ1-1, with 8 bases aligning to TRBD1. Germline V gene lookup returns CDR1 SGHDT and CDR2 YYEEEE. This CDR3 has 14 residues. J gave up 8 bases and V 3 bases, and 9 bases lay outside the gene matches. The CDR3 loop reads CASSSGPRGLEAFF. The CDR3 nucleotides read TGTGCCAGCAGCTCCGGCCCCAGGGGGCTCGAAGCTTTCTTT.

V gene TRBV7-2 combines with J gene TRBJ2-3; D is ambiguous. Germline CDR1 SGHTA, CDR2 FQGNSA. V dropped 7 bases and J dropped 5 bases, with 13 bases sitting between them. The CDR3 contains 13 residues. CDR3 region: CASTAGPQDTQYF. In DNA, the CDR3 is TGTGCCAGCACGGCAGGACCCCAAGATACGCAGTATTTT.

There are a few counts of this clone. The gene calls are TRBV7-9 and TRBJ2-1, with 7 bases that match TRBD1. Per germline, CDR1 SEHNR and CDR2 FQNEAQ (reference sequence). V shed 5 bases, J shed 9 bases, and the junction held 7 bases outside the gene matches. CDR3 length: 13 amino acids. CDR3 in DNA: TGTGCCAGCAGCGGACGACAGGGCACTGAGCAGTTCTTC. It is translated as CASSGRQGTEQFF.

This clone was seen a few times. This rearrangement joins TRBV9 to TRBJ2-5, with a possible D match to TRBD1 (5 bases). Per germline, CDR1 SGDLS and CDR2 YYNGEE. Trimming removed 0 bases at V and 9 bases at J, with 15 bases between. The CDR3 extends over 14 amino acids. The CDR3 DNA reads TGTGCCAGCAGCGTAGGGGGCTCCTCAGGGCCCCAGTACTTC. Its translation: CASSVGGSSGPQYF.

Only a few counts were recorded for this clone. This CDR3 is also generated by other DNA sequences in the sample. V usage is TRBV5-1 and J usage is TRBJ2-1; the D is unclear. The CDR3 loop spans 13 amino acids. Germline loops: CDR1 SGHRS, CDR2 YFSETQ. The V and J ends lost 2 bases and 1 base respectively, with 4 bases between them. This chain's CDR3 is CASSFDSYNEQFF. The CDR3 DNA reads TGCGCCAGCAGCTTTGATTCCTACAATGAGCAGTTCTTC.

V usage is TRBV30 and J usage is TRBJ2-3, with 7 bases lining up with TRBD2. This CDR3 comprises 13 residues. Germline trimming cut 4 bases from V and 2 bases from J; bases unmatched to any gene: 3. In germline, CDR1 is GTSNPN, CDR2 SVGIG (reference sequence). This CDR3 reads CAWTGTTTDTQYF. The CDR3 DNA reads as TGTGCCTGGACCGGGACTACCACAGATACGCAGTATTTT.

V is TRBV2 and J is TRBJ1-1; weak D call: TRBD1 (5 bases). With 6 bases removed from V and 7 bases from J, the gap between germline ends came to 15 bases. Germline CDR1 reads SNHLY; CDR2 reads FYNNEI. CDR3 length equals 13 residues. CDR3 DNA sequence: TGTGCCAGCAGCGTCGAGGGGAGGAGTGAAGCTTTCTTT. Translation gives CASSVEGRSEAFF.

This sequence joins TRBV5-1 and TRBJ2-1; D is undetermined. In germline, CDR1 is SGHRS, CDR2 YFSETQ. Deletions cut 0 bases from V and 5 bases from J, with 6 bases between. CDR3 length equals 13 residues. CDR3 nucleotide sequence: TGCGCCAGCAGCTTGGACTACAACAATGAGCAGTTCTTC. Its protein product is CASSLDYNNEQFF.

CDR3 region: CASSFTGLTGELFF. Here the CDR3 DNA reads TGTGCCAGCAGCTTCACAGGGCTCACCGGGGAGCTGTTTTTT. This rearrangement joins TRBV7-2 to TRBJ2-2, with TRBD1 as a possible D gene (6 bases). With 3 bases removed from V and 4 bases from J, the gap between germline ends came to 9 bases. Germline assignment: CDR1 SGHTA and CDR2 FQGNSA. The CDR3 is 14 amino acids.

This clone was seen a handful of times. The V call is TRBV6-6, the J call TRBJ2-7, with D hard to call. CDR1 is MNHNY and CDR2 is SVGAGI in the germline V gene (reference sequence). The length of the CDR3 is 13 residues. Between the trimmed V and J ends, which lost 5 bases and 3 bases, there was a span of 11 bases. The DNA of the CDR3 is TGTGCCAGCAGTCGAGGAATTAACTACGAGCAGTACTTC. It specifies CASSRGINYEQYF.

The genes are TRBV19 and TRBJ2-7, with D tentatively TRBD2 (5 bases). CDR3 size: 13 residues. The ends were cut back, 6 bases at V and 6 bases at J, with 15 bases in the middle. In germline, CDR1 is LNHDA, CDR2 SQIVND (reference sequence). CDR3 loop: CASRGVDASEQYF. The DNA of the CDR3 is TGTGCCAGTAGGGGAGTGGATGCTAGCGAGCAGTACTTC.

V gene TRBV10-3 combines with J gene TRBJ1-2, with 7 bases lining up with TRBD1. After removal of 4 bases from V and 4 bases from J, the junction contained 9 bases not matched to a gene. This CDR3 has 15 amino acids. Germline CDR1 ENHRY, CDR2 SYGVKD. CDR3 DNA: TGTGCCATCAGTGCCGGGACAGAGAACCTCTATGGCTACACCTTC. Protein sequence: CAISAGTENLYGYTF.

This sequence joins TRBV4-1 and TRBJ1-5; D is perhaps TRBD1 (5 bases). Germline V gene sequence: CDR1 MGHRA, CDR2 YSYEKL. V was cut by 4 bases and J by 4 bases, with 20 bases left in between. The CDR3 extends over 17 amino acids. CDR3 loop: CASSPRTGTDLNQPQHF. CDR3 in DNA: TGCGCCAGCAGCCCACGAACCGGGACGGATTTGAATCAGCCCCAGCATTTT.

This clone was recorded a few times. The rearrangement links TRBV6-6 to TRBJ2-7, with D unresolved. V was trimmed by 7 bases and J by 3 bases, leaving 13 bases between them. Germline loops: CDR1 MNHNY, CDR2 SVGAGI (reference sequence). This CDR3 is 13 amino acids long. The CDR3 here is CASTKEPGYEQYF. DNA for the CDR3: TGTGCCAGCACCAAAGAACCAGGCTACGAGCAGTACTTC.